This T cell receptor beta chain was recovered during a study of control samples from healthy donors and cancer patients. Assay used: immunoSEQ multiplex PCR; TCRdb lists only in-frame clones, some missing. The profile shows some 94,000 clones, 85% to 90% of them singletons. This CDR3 is built from 14 residues. Trimming removed 0 bases from V and 2 bases from J, with 6 bases in between. Germline V gene sequence: CDR1 SGHRS, CDR2 YFSETQ. Comment on this clone: Other DNA sequences within the sample encode an identical CDR3.

Sequenced sample: PBMCs. This TCR was recovered from a woman in her forties or fifties with colorectal cancer. The V call is TRBV5-1, the J call TRBJ1-5; no firm D call. The CDR3 spells CASSLGGGNQPQHF. As DNA, the CDR3 is TGCGCCAGCAGCTTGGGGGGAGGCAATCAGCCCCAGCATTTT. Full variable domain (rest looked up from reference TRBV5-1 and TRBJ1-5): KAGVTQTPRYLIKTRGQQVTLSCSPISGHRSVSWYQQTPGQGLQFLFEYFSETQRNKGNFPGRFSGRQFSNSRSEMNVSTLELGDSALYLCASSLGGGNQPQHFGDGTRLSIL.